This TCR beta chain was found in a study of blood T cells in healthy people across ages. Notes on the study in general: A strong correlation was seen between TCR beta diversity and naive T cell percentage. Not knowing donor CMV status may have confounded expanded clonotype changes.

A second PCR of about 6 to 11 cycles used a sample-barcoded 5' primer and a J-beta primer mix. TCRdb analysed the 5' RACE reads with MiXCR anew, one entry per CDR3 protein. Here the sample spans about 1.8 million distinct CDR3 sequences, 40% to 55% being singletons. V lost 0 bases and J lost 4, with 10 bases in between. The CDR3 has 14 residues. The germline gives CDR1 DFQATT, CDR2 SNEGSKA (reference sequence). Per-sample yields of isolated PBMCs were at least 6 million. Extraction of total RNA produced a minimum of 5.5 micrograms from each sample. Regarding this clonotype: Its antigen is not identified.

V is TRBV20-1 and J is TRBJ1-5, with D possibly being TRBD1 (5 bases). The source material was blood. The sequence derives from a woman aged 40 to 55 in good health. CDR3 sequence reads: CSARDGAGNQPQHF. DNA for the CDR3: TGCAGTGCTAGAGATGGGGCGGGAAATCAGCCCCAGCATTTT.